This entry lists 17 T cell receptor beta chains sequenced from one sample in a study of cytomegalovirus exposure and HLA in healthy donors. The study ran its PCR with 60 Vbeta and 13 Jbeta primers. Libraries were prepared by immunoSEQ multiplex PCR; TCRdb keeps only in-frame clonotypes and omits some of them. The sample comprises some 150,000 clones, around four fifths of which are singletons, and roughly 7.7% rests with the top ten. The source material was PBMCs. These receptors were collected from a woman between 50 and 59 years old in good health and CMV-seropositive.

The V gene is TRBV11-2, the J gene TRBJ2-7; TRBD1 agrees at 7 bases. The CDR3 consists of 15 residues. Looked up from germline, CDR1 is SGHAT and CDR2 is FQNNGV. Unmatched junction bases numbered 7, after V lost 5 bases and J lost 0 bases. CDR3 region: CASSLRDSHSYEQYF. CDR3 DNA: TGTGCCAGCAGCCTCCGGGACAGCCACTCCTACGAGCAGTACTTC.

V usage is TRBV5-4 and J usage is TRBJ2-3, with D hard to call. The CDR3 has 14 amino acids. Germline CDR1 and CDR2: SGHNT and YYREEE (reference sequence). V lost 1 base and J 2 bases, leaving 8 bases between the germline ends. In nucleotides, the CDR3 is TGTGCCAGCAGCTTGTCCGGGTCCACAGATACGCAGTATTTT. Translating it yields CASSLSGSTDTQYF.

Remarks on this clone: The junction shows a germline mismatch at one end, possibly a read error. The same CDR3 is also encoded by other DNA sequences in this sample. The CDR3 reads CASRERGSYNEQFF. CDR3 coding DNA: TGCGCCAGCAGGGAGCGGGGCTCCTACAATGAGCAGTTCTTC. V usage is TRBV6-5 and J usage is TRBJ2-1; 7 positions agree with TRBD2. CDR3 length: 14 amino acids. Germline CDR1 reads MNHEY; CDR2 reads SVGAGI.

The J gene is TRBJ1-2, the V gene TRBV28, with D possibly matching TRBD1 (6 bases). Germline CDR1 reads MDHEN; CDR2 reads SYDVKM. This CDR3 spans 13 amino acids. Trimming removed 5 bases from V and 2 bases from J, with 9 bases in between. Written as DNA, the CDR3 is TGTGCCAGCAGTAGAGGACAGAACTATGGCTACACCTTC. Translated, it gives CASSRGQNYGYTF.

This CDR3 is CASSLSQLNTEAFF. The CDR3 region has the DNA TGCGCCAGCAGCTTGTCACAGCTGAACACTGAAGCTTTCTTT. The V call is TRBV5-1, the J call TRBJ1-1; no reliable D call. V gave up 1 base and J gave up 0 bases, with 7 bases separating them. CDR1 and CDR2 from the germline V gene are SGHRS and YFSETQ. The CDR3 has 14 amino acids. The entire variable domain, with the rest obtained from reference TRBV5-1 and TRBJ1-1, is as follows: KAGVTQTPRYLIKTRGQQVTLSCSPISGHRSVSWYQQTPGQGLQFLFEYFSETQRNKGNFPGRFSGRQFSNSRSEMNVSTLELGDSALYLCASSLSQLNTEAFFGQGTRLTVV.

The chain carries TRBV5-1 and TRBJ1-1, with 7 bases that match TRBD1. The CDR3 loop spans 14 amino acids. The V gene end was trimmed by 5 bases and the J gene end by 1 base; junction bases not matched to a gene: 5. The V gene's germline CDR1 is SGHRS and CDR2 YFSETQ. CDR3 region: CASSNQGGNTEAFF. The CDR3 nucleotides are TGCGCCAGCAGTAATCAGGGGGGGAACACTGAAGCTTTCTTT.

This clone was picked up one time. The chain employs TRBV5-4 and TRBJ1-1, with D tentatively TRBD1 (6 bases). The CDR3 covers 15 residues. V lost 4 bases and J lost 0, with 13 bases in between. Germline V CDR1 and CDR2: SGHNT, YYREEE (reference sequence). The chain's CDR3 is CASSIRQAMNTEAFF. CDR3 in DNA: TGTGCCAGCAGCATCCGACAGGCCATGAACACTGAAGCTTTCTTT.

The rearrangement links TRBV10-2 to TRBJ2-1; D is perhaps TRBD2 (5 bases). This CDR3 is built from 14 residues. Germline loops: CDR1 WSHSY, CDR2 SAAADI. V gave up 4 bases and J gave up 5 bases, with 12 bases separating them. DNA for the CDR3: TGCGCCAGCAGTGCCCTAGTGAGGGACAATGAGCAGTTCTTC. Amino acid sequence: CASSALVRDNEQFF.

The chain uses TRBV9 and TRBJ2-1; unclear D gene. V was trimmed by 0 bases and J by 10 bases, leaving 5 bases between them. The germline V gene encodes CDR1 SGDLS and CDR2 YYNGEE. The CDR3 is made up of 11 amino acids. The CDR3 sequence is CASSVGAEQFF. The DNA of the CDR3 is TGTGCCAGCAGCGTAGGAGCCGAGCAGTTCTTC. The full variable domain, in which reference TRBV9 and TRBJ2-1 provide the parts outside the CDR3, is DSGVTQTPKHLITATGQRVTLRCSPRSGDLSVYWYQQSLDQGLQFLIQYYNGEERAKGNILERFSAQQFPDLHSELNLSSLELGDSALYFCASSVGAEQFFGPGTRLTVL.

CDR3 amino acids: CASSDGANTGELFF. In DNA form, the CDR3 reads TGTGCCAGCAGCGACGGAGCGAACACCGGGGAGCTGTTTTTT. This chain joins TRBV7-6 and TRBJ2-2; D gene unclear. The CDR3 contains 14 residues. Germline V gene lookup returns CDR1 SGHVS and CDR2 FNYEAQ. V was shortened by 5 bases and J by 0 bases, with 7 bases between the two germline ends.

The chain has TRBV4-2 and TRBJ2-2; D is possibly TRBD2 (5 bases). The CDR3 extends over 16 amino acids. The germline V and J ends were trimmed by 4 bases and 0 bases, with 12 bases remaining between them. Germline CDR1 is LGHNA and CDR2 is YNFKEQ. The CDR3 DNA sequence: TGTGCCAGCAGCCTGAGTGAGAGGGCGAACACCGGGGAGCTGTTTTTT. This sequence encodes CASSLSERANTGELFF.

The rearrangement uses TRBV7-8 and TRBJ2-2; the D gene is possibly TRBD2 (5 bases). The CDR3 loop spans 17 amino acids. Trimming removed 2 bases from V and 7 bases from J, with 20 bases in between. CDR1 is SGHVS and CDR2 is FQNEAQ in the germline V gene. The DNA of the CDR3 is TGTGCCAGCAGCTTATCCGGGGTCCTCGAGTACGGCGGGGAGCTGTTTTTT. Amino acid sequence: CASSLSGVLEYGGELFF.

This rearrangement joins TRBV7-8 to TRBJ1-2; the match to TRBD1 covers 8 bases. The J segment lost 4 bases and the V segment lost 3 bases, leaving 4 bases of the junction unmatched. This CDR3 comprises 14 residues. From germline, CDR1 is SGHVS and CDR2 FQNEAQ. The CDR3 nucleotides are TGTGCCAGCAGCTTGACAGGGGTAGGCTATGGCTACACCTTC. This translates into CASSLTGVGYGYTF.

The V gene is TRBV5-1, the J gene TRBJ2-2, with 7 bases fitting TRBD2. The CDR3 totals 13 residues. V dropped 0 bases and J dropped 15; count of bases not matched to a gene: 8. Germline CDR1 reads SGHRS; CDR2 reads YFSETQ. The CDR3 DNA reads TGCGCCAGCAGCTTGGTGGAAGCGGGACCTTTGTTTTTT. Amino acids: CASSLVEAGPLFF.

This chain uses TRBV15 with TRBJ2-2; possibly TRBD1 for D (5 bases). CDR3 length: 16 residues. V was shortened by 1 base and J by 4 bases, with 13 bases between the two germline ends. Germline lookup yields CDR1 LNHNV and CDR2 YYDKDF (reference sequence). For the CDR3, the DNA is TGTGCCACCAGCAGAGCTCGCAGGGTACGCACCGGGGAGCTGTTTTTT. Translating it yields CATSRARRVRTGELFF.

The count of this clone is one. The genes are TRBV2 and TRBJ2-3, with TRBD2 as a possible D gene (6 bases). CDR1 SNHLY and CDR2 FYNNEI come from the germline V gene. This CDR3 contains 15 residues. V was cut by 6 bases and J by 5 bases, with 18 bases left in between. CDR3 DNA sequence: TGTGCCAGCAGATCAGGGAGCGGAGCGGGAGATACGCAGTATTTT. Its translation: CASRSGSGAGDTQYF.

The V gene is TRBV5-1, the J gene TRBJ1-6, with a possible D match to TRBD1 (5 bases). V was trimmed by 0 bases and J by 1 base, leaving 5 bases between them. CDR1 and CDR2 from the germline V gene are SGHRS and YFSETQ. The CDR3 covers 15 residues. This chain's CDR3 is CASSLEGSYNSPLHF. CDR3 sequence (DNA): TGCGCCAGCAGCTTGGAGGGGTCCTATAATTCACCCCTCCACTTT.